This entry lists 26 T cell receptor beta chains sequenced from one sample in a study of TIL therapy for anti-PD-1-resistant metastatic lung cancer. Time point reported: pre-treatment sample, taken before nivolumab and TIL therapy. The tumor samples were excised metastases, mostly pleural nodules or supraclavicular lymph nodes. This was the immunoSEQ v3 assay. Repertoires were generated with immunoSEQ multiplex PCR, while TCRdb's copy carries only in-frame clones and drops some. The table lists about 6,300 clones, approximately 66% of them singletons. The starting material was tumor tissue, obtained at baseline. The receptors were gathered from a person between 25 and 80 years old with non-small cell lung cancer.

The V call is TRBV7-2, the J call TRBJ2-3, with D perhaps given as TRBD1 or TRBD2 (5 bases each). V lost 5 bases and J lost 1, with 16 bases in between. The CDR3 contains 16 residues. Germline CDR1 and CDR2: SGHTA and FQGNSA. The CDR3: CASSHRGGGGTDTQYF. CDR3 sequence (DNA): TGTGCCAGCAGCCACCGGGGTGGGGGAGGCACAGATACGCAGTATTTT.

This sequence joins TRBV9 and TRBJ1-6; D unclear. V was shortened by 0 bases and J by 0 bases, with 4 bases between the two germline ends. Germline CDR1 and CDR2: SGDLS and YYNGEE. The CDR3 extends over 15 amino acids. In DNA form, the CDR3 reads TGTGCCAGCAGCGTAGCGAGCTCCTATAATTCACCCCTCCACTTT. Protein sequence: CASSVASSYNSPLHF.

This clone is labeled as large. The genes are TRBV6-2 or TRBV6-3 and TRBJ2-7, with D perhaps TRBD2 (6 bases). V was cut by 6 bases and J by 0 bases, with 12 bases left in between. The length of the CDR3 is 14 residues. Germline lookup yields CDR1 MNHEY and CDR2 SVGEGT. CDR3 in amino acids: CASSLPGSSYEQYV. The CDR3 coding sequence is TGTGCCAGCAGCCTTCCCGGGAGCTCCTACGAGCAGTACGTC.

This chain links TRBV4-1 with TRBJ1-3; D unresolved. Trimming shortened V by 3 bases and J by 0 bases, and 6 bases separated the two germline ends. The germline V gene has CDR1 MGHRA and CDR2 YSYEKL. This CDR3 is 14 amino acids long. CDR3 loop: CASSHGYSGNTIYF. DNA for the CDR3: TGCGCCAGCAGCCACGGCTACTCTGGAAACACCATATATTTT.

In its sample, this clone was seen a few times. The chain employs TRBV12-5 and TRBJ2-2; 8 bases map to TRBD1. Germline CDR1 and CDR2: LGHNT and FRNRAP. The junction had 5 bases not matched to a gene; V was cut back by 9 bases and J by 8 bases. CDR3 length equals 12 residues. The CDR3 DNA reads TGTGCTAGCTGGACAGGGTGGGGGGAGCTGTTTTTT. Its translation: CASWTGWGELFF.

V usage is TRBV30 and J usage is TRBJ1-4; D might be TRBD1 (5 bases). V was pared by 5 bases and J by 6 bases, with 13 bases between. CDR3 size: 13 residues. Germline V gene sequence: CDR1 GTSNPN, CDR2 SVGIG (reference sequence). The CDR3 sequence is CAWGPDSDEKLFF. CDR3 nucleotide sequence: TGTGCCTGGGGACCTGACAGTGATGAAAAACTGTTTTTT.

This chain joins TRBV24-1 and TRBJ1-5; 9 bases match TRBD1. Germline-derived CDR1 and CDR2 are KGHDR and SFDVKD. The CDR3 length is 15 residues. The ends lost 9 bases at V and 1 base at J; junction bases unmatched: 6. CDR3 loop: CATGTGLSSNQPQHF. In DNA form, the CDR3 reads TGTGCCACCGGGACAGGGTTATCCAGCAATCAGCCCCAGCATTTT.

This sequence joins TRBV5-6 and TRBJ1-1; 8 bases are a match to TRBD1. Germline V gives CDR1 SGHDT, CDR2 YYEEEE. The ends lost 2 bases at V and 8 bases at J; junction bases unmatched: 11. The CDR3 length is 15 residues. This CDR3 reads CASSFGTGWGGEAFF. The DNA for the CDR3 is TGTGCCAGCAGCTTTGGGACAGGATGGGGTGGAGAAGCTTTCTTT.

By share, this clone counts as hyperexpanded. V and J are TRBV3-1 (or the pseudogene TRBV3-2) and TRBJ2-7, with TRBD2 identical over 8 bases. The V gene end was trimmed by 4 bases and the J gene end by 1 base; junction bases not matched to a gene: 3. Germline V lookup: CDR1 LGHDT, CDR2 YNNKEL (reference sequence). The length of the CDR3 is 14 residues. The CDR3 here is CASSPTSGSYEQYF. DNA for the CDR3: TGTGCCAGCAGCCCCACTAGCGGTTCCTACGAGCAGTACTTC.

The V and J genes are TRBV27 and TRBJ1-6; D not resolved. CDR1 and CDR2 from the germline V gene are MNHEY and SMNVEV (reference sequence). This CDR3 spans 17 amino acids. Trimming left V 5 bases short and J 4 bases short, with 18 bases between. The CDR3 is CASSPSPDGIYNSPLHF. CDR3 in DNA: TGTGCCAGCAGTCCCTCCCCGGACGGAATTTATAATTCACCCCTCCACTTT.

The V call is TRBV28, the J call TRBJ2-7, with 9 bases identical to TRBD1. The germline CDR1 and CDR2 sequences are MDHEN and SYDVKM. With 2 bases clipped from V and 2 bases from J, the junction kept 4 bases outside the gene matches. The CDR3 contains 15 residues. As DNA, the CDR3 is TGTGCCAGCAGTTTACCGGGACAGGGAACCTACGAGCAGTACTTC. As protein: CASSLPGQGTYEQYF.

CDR3 region: CASSRRDTQYF. The CDR3 nucleotides read TGTGCCAGTAGTCGGCGGGATACGCAGTATTTT. V usage is TRBV19 and J usage is TRBJ2-3, with D uncertain. Trimming shortened V by 5 bases and J by 6 bases, and 6 bases separated the two germline ends. The length of the CDR3 is 11 residues. Per germline, CDR1 LNHDA and CDR2 SQIVND (reference sequence).

The chain joins TRBV6-6 to TRBJ2-1, with 9 nucleotides matching TRBD2. This CDR3 contains 15 residues. Germline CDR1 and CDR2: MNHNY and SVGAGI (reference sequence). The J segment lost 5 bases and the V segment lost 10 bases, leaving 12 bases of the junction unmatched. CDR3 DNA: TGTGCCACCAAGGGGCGGGAGGGCCCCCACAATGAGCAGTTCTTC. The encoded protein is CATKGREGPHNEQFF.

The chain recombines TRBV14 with TRBJ2-7, with 9 positions matching TRBD2. The CDR3 spans 18 residues. V trimming: 3 bases; J trimming: 3 bases; junction bases outside the gene matches: 15. Germline loops: CDR1 SGHDN, CDR2 FVKESK. CDR3 in amino acids: CASSQNSGRGISSYEQYF. In DNA, the CDR3 is TGTGCCAGCAGCCAGAATAGCGGGAGAGGGATTAGCAGCTACGAGCAGTACTTC. Looking up the rest from reference TRBV14 and TRBJ2-7 gives the full variable domain: EAGVTQFPSHSVIEKGQTVTLRCDPISGHDNLYWYRRVMGKEIKFLLHFVKESKQDESGMPNNRFLAERTGGTYSTLKVQPAELEDSGVYFCASSQNSGRGISSYEQYFGPGTRLTVT.

This clone appeared a few times. The chain joins TRBV29-1 to TRBJ2-1; no reliable D call. The CDR3 loop spans 13 amino acids. CDR1 is SQVTM, CDR2 ANQGSEA, per germline. V gave up 7 bases and J gave up 6 bases, with 16 bases separating them. The CDR3 here is CSARTNLGNEQFF. CDR3 DNA sequence: TGCAGCGCGCGAACTAACCTAGGCAATGAGCAGTTCTTC.

This clone has just one count. This chain connects TRBV3-1 (or the pseudogene TRBV3-2) to TRBJ1-4; 8 bases align to TRBD1. V shed 1 base, J shed 8 bases, and the junction held 21 bases outside the gene matches. CDR3 length: 20 residues. CDR1 is LGHDT and CDR2 is YNNKEL in the germline V gene (reference sequence). The CDR3 here is CASSQGLSKATGTGWEKLFF. The DNA of the CDR3 is TGTGCCAGCAGCCAAGGTCTGTCTAAAGCAACGGGGACAGGATGGGAAAAACTGTTTTTT.

This clone was picked up a small number of times. The rearrangement joins TRBV5-1 to TRBJ2-3; 7 bases match TRBD2. From germline, CDR1 is SGHRS and CDR2 YFSETQ. The CDR3 sequence is 15 residues long. The junction had 5 bases not matched to a gene; V was cut back by 0 bases and J by 4 bases. CDR3: CASSLDPAGADTQYF. As DNA, the CDR3 is TGCGCCAGCAGCTTGGACCCGGCGGGGGCAGATACGCAGTATTTT.

The chain employs TRBV19 and TRBJ2-2, with a weak D call TRBD1 (6 bases). Trimming shortened V by 6 bases and J by 4 bases, and 15 bases separated the two germline ends. From germline, CDR1 is LNHDA and CDR2 SQIVND (reference sequence). The CDR3 runs 15 residues. The CDR3 DNA is TGTGCCAGTAGCGGAGACAGGTGGGGCACCGGGGAGCTGTTTTTT. As protein: CASSGDRWGTGELFF.

This clone came up a few times. The rearrangement joins TRBV30 to TRBJ1-2; D uncertain. The germline V and J ends were trimmed by 0 bases and 7 bases, with 6 bases remaining between them. This CDR3 spans 11 amino acids. Germline V CDR1 and CDR2: GTSNPN, SVGIG (reference sequence). CDR3 sequence (DNA): TGTGCCTGGAGTGTACCCAGTGGCTACACCTTC. Translating it yields CAWSVPSGYTF.

This chain links TRBV2 with TRBJ2-7; 10 nucleotides line up with TRBD2. Trimming removed 6 bases from V and 2 bases from J; junction bases left unmatched: 19. The length of the CDR3 is 19 residues. Germline V CDR1 and CDR2: SNHLY, FYNNEI. CDR3 in amino acids: CASRGDPGLATPRPYEQYF. CDR3 in DNA: TGTGCCAGCAGGGGCGATCCGGGACTAGCGACCCCCCGTCCCTACGAGCAGTACTTC.

This sequence joins TRBV11-1 and TRBJ1-6; 7 bases map to TRBD1. J lost 3 bases, V lost 3 bases, and 2 bases had no gene match. Germline V lookup: CDR1 SGHAT, CDR2 FQDESV (reference sequence). This CDR3 contains 15 residues. Written as DNA, the CDR3 is TGTGCCAGCAGCTTGACAGGGATCTATAATTCACCCCTCCACTTT. It is translated as CASSLTGIYNSPLHF.

The chain employs TRBV6-1 and TRBJ1-2; no clear D. Trimming took off 3 bases at V and 7 bases at J, with 9 bases between the two ends. The CDR3 runs to 12 residues. The germline V gene encodes CDR1 MNHNS and CDR2 SASEGT. The chain's CDR3 is CASSEEGFGYTF. Written as DNA, the CDR3 is TGTGCCAGCAGTGAGGAAGGGTTTGGCTACACCTTC.

The V gene is TRBV5-6, the J gene TRBJ2-3; D is undetermined. The V gene's germline CDR1 is SGHDT and CDR2 YYEEEE. The CDR3 is 12 amino acids. Trimming pared 3 bases from V and 8 bases from J, leaving 10 bases between. The CDR3 protein is CASSSSPRTQYF. In DNA form, the CDR3 reads TGTGCCAGCAGCTCCTCCCCCCGTACGCAGTATTTT.

The sample holds a few counts of this clone. The genes are TRBV7-8 and TRBJ1-6; tentatively, D is TRBD1 (5 bases). Germline assignment: CDR1 SGHVS and CDR2 FQNEAQ. The CDR3 spans 15 residues. Trimming took off 0 bases at V and 3 bases at J, with 6 bases between the two ends. CDR3 DNA: TGTGCCAGCAGCTTAGCTGGGGGCTATAATTCACCCCTCCACTTT. It yields the protein CASSLAGGYNSPLHF. Supplemented by reference TRBV7-8 and TRBJ1-6, the full variable domain reads GAGVSQSPRYKVAKRGQDVALRCDPISGHVSLFWYQQALGQGPEFLTYFQNEAQLDKSGLPSDRFFAERPEGSVSTLKIQRTQQEDSAVYLCASSLAGGYNSPLHFGNGTRLTVT.

The chain employs TRBV5-5 and TRBJ2-2, with 8 bases lining up with TRBD1. Trimming removed 1 base from V and 5 bases from J; junction bases left unmatched: 10. This CDR3 is 17 amino acids long. In germline, CDR1 is SGHKS, CDR2 YYEKEE (reference sequence). CDR3 loop: CASSLLSGQGGTGELFF. The DNA for the CDR3 is TGTGCCAGCAGCTTGCTTTCTGGACAGGGAGGAACCGGGGAGCTGTTTTTT.

The chain combines TRBV5-1 with TRBJ2-5; D ambiguous. Germline V CDR1 and CDR2: SGHRS, YFSETQ. The CDR3 contains 13 residues. The ends were cut back, 0 bases at V and 4 bases at J, with 7 bases in the middle. Here the CDR3 reads CASSLGEIETQYF. The CDR3 coding sequence is TGCGCCAGCAGCTTGGGGGAAATAGAGACCCAGTACTTC.